Below are 20 T cell receptor beta chains sequenced from a single sample in a study of CD8 T cells in Susac syndrome. RNA was extracted with the RNeasy kit, and a quantity of roughly 0.45 to 1 ug was reverse transcribed using random hexamers. TCRdb called the immunoSEQ multiplex PCR reads again in MiXCR, with one record for every CDR3 protein. The table has 150,000 to 200,000 distinct CDR3 sequences, roughly 92% seen once. What was sequenced was CD4+ T cells from PBMCs. These receptor sequences come from a human donor in good health.

The CDR3 region is CASSAGSYNEQFF. The CDR3 bases are TGTGCCAGTAGTGCGGGCTCCTACAATGAGCAGTTCTTC. The chain carries TRBV19 and TRBJ2-1; a possible D gene is TRBD2 (5 bases). CDR1 LNHDA and CDR2 SQIVND come from the germline V gene (reference sequence). Trimming removed 5 bases at V and 0 bases at J, with 5 bases between. This CDR3 region has 13 residues.

The chain uses TRBV7-9 and TRBJ1-2; 7 bases line up with TRBD1. Trimming removed 0 bases from V and 4 bases from J; junction bases left unmatched: 5. There are 15 residues in the CDR3. Germline V gene data show CDR1 as SEHNR and CDR2 as FQNEAQ (reference sequence). Here the CDR3 DNA reads TGTGCCAGCAGCTTAGCGAGCGGGACAGTCTATGGCTACACCTTC. Encoded protein: CASSLASGTVYGYTF.

The V and J genes are TRBV21-1 and TRBJ1-1; TRBD1 is the table's D call, not checked against the DNA. TRBV21-1 is an annotated pseudogene. The CDR3 is made up of 16 amino acids. CDR3 residues: CASSLQGTIRITEAFF. The DNA of the CDR3 is TGTGCCAGCAGCCTACAGGGAACTATCCGCATTACTGAAGCTTTCTTT.

The rearrangement uses TRBV20-1 and TRBJ1-3; D is perhaps TRBD1 (5 bases). The CDR3 length is 18 residues. With 7 bases removed from V and 1 base from J, the gap between germline ends came to 26 bases. In germline, CDR1 is DFQATT, CDR2 SNEGSKA (reference sequence). The CDR3: CSVRGPRMMRGSGNTIYF. The CDR3 bases are TGCAGTGTGAGAGGACCACGGATGATGAGGGGTTCTGGAAACACCATATATTTT.

The chain recombines TRBV28 with TRBJ2-3, with 8 positions matching TRBD2. This CDR3 spans 17 amino acids. The V segment lost 5 bases and the J segment 0 bases; nucleotides outside the gene matches: 10. The germline V gene has CDR1 MDHEN and CDR2 SYDVKM. In DNA form, the CDR3 reads TGTGCCAGCAGTCCCCTGAAGCGGGGGCTGAGCACAGATACGCAGTATTTT. Amino acid sequence: CASSPLKRGLSTDTQYF.

The genes are TRBV9 and TRBJ2-5; the D gene is possibly TRBD1 (5 bases). The CDR3 is 13 amino acids. Trimming removed 0 bases from V and 5 bases from J, with 8 bases in between. CDR1 is SGDLS and CDR2 is YYNGEE in the germline V gene. In DNA form, the CDR3 reads TGTGCCAGCAGCGTAGACTACAGGGAGACCCAGTACTTC. It yields the protein CASSVDYRETQYF.

V gene TRBV9 combines with J gene TRBJ2-3; D possibly matches TRBD1 or TRBD2 (5 bases each). V lost 4 bases and J 3 bases, leaving 12 bases between the germline ends. Germline CDR1 SGDLS, CDR2 YYNGEE. The CDR3 totals 14 residues. CDR3 sequence (DNA): TGTGCCAGCAGCTTTGGGGGATGGACAGATACGCAGTATTTT. Translated, it gives CASSFGGWTDTQYF.

This chain joins TRBV27 and TRBJ1-1; a possible D gene is TRBD1 (5 bases). CDR1 MNHEY and CDR2 SMNVEV come from the germline V gene (reference sequence). The ends were cut back, 3 bases at V and 0 bases at J, with 11 bases in the middle. CDR3 length: 15 amino acids. The CDR3 bases are TGTGCCAGCAGTTTCTCGGGACGGTTGAACACTGAAGCTTTCTTT. Translating gives CASSFSGRLNTEAFF.

The chain couples TRBV9 to TRBJ2-1; 9 nucleotides match TRBD2. V trimming: 0 bases; J trimming: 8 bases; junction bases outside the gene matches: 6. The CDR3 is 15 amino acids. From germline, CDR1 is SGDLS and CDR2 YYNGEE. The CDR3 sequence: CASSVEGTSIHEQFF. DNA for the CDR3: TGTGCCAGCAGCGTAGAGGGGACTAGCATCCATGAGCAGTTCTTC.

V is TRBV7-8 and J is TRBJ2-5; 14 bases align to TRBD2. Germline values: CDR1 SGHVS, CDR2 FQNEAQ. V shed 5 bases and J 5 bases; nucleotides not matched to a gene: 16. This CDR3 is 19 amino acids long. The CDR3 is CASSRPGPGTSGGFETQYF. The CDR3 region has the DNA TGTGCCAGCAGCCGCCCGGGCCCCGGGACTAGCGGGGGTTTTGAGACCCAGTACTTC.

This chain links TRBV10-3 with TRBJ2-7, with D maybe TRBD1 (5 bases). Germline V CDR1 and CDR2: ENHRY, SYGVKD. The V and J ends lost 5 bases and 2 bases respectively, with 22 bases between them. The length of the CDR3 is 17 residues. CDR3 DNA: TGTGCCATCAGTCGTTCGGCAGGGCCGACCCCCACCTACGAGCAGTACGTC. It specifies CAISRSAGPTPTYEQYV.

The chain recombines TRBV29-1 with TRBJ1-5; TRBD1 aligns across 9 bases. The CDR3 has 17 amino acids. The germline CDR1 and CDR2 sequences are SQVTM and ANQGSEA. The junction had 13 bases not matched to a gene; V was cut back by 6 bases and J by 1 base. CDR3 in DNA: TGCAGCGTCGAAAATCCGGGACAGGGAGAGAGCAATCAGCCCCAGCATTTT. Amino acid sequence: CSVENPGQGESNQPQHF. The variable domain in full, completed from reference TRBV29-1 and TRBJ1-5, reads SAVISQKPSRDICQRGTSLTIQCQVDSQVTMMFWYRQQPGQSLTLIATANQGSEATYESGFVIDKFPISRPNLTFSTLTVSNMSPEDSSIYLCSVENPGQGESNQPQHFGDGTRLSIL.

The chain couples TRBV7-9 to TRBJ1-3; the D is unclear. The CDR3 contains 16 residues. CDR1 SEHNR and CDR2 FQNEAQ come from the germline V gene (reference sequence). V was trimmed by 2 bases and J by 0 bases, leaving 11 bases between them. This CDR3 is CASSLPRTDSGNTIYF. The CDR3 nucleotides read TGTGCCAGCAGCTTACCTAGGACGGACTCTGGAAACACCATATATTTT.

This clonotype showed up just once. CDR3 in amino acids: CASSISGSSGNTIYF. CDR3 DNA: TGTGCCAGTAGTATATCCGGGTCCTCTGGAAACACCATATATTTT. This chain connects TRBV19 to TRBJ1-3; D is unresolved. The CDR3 is made up of 15 amino acids. Germline V gives CDR1 LNHDA, CDR2 SQIVND (reference sequence). Trimming took 2 bases from V and 0 from J, leaving 8 bases between them.

The chain combines TRBV19 with TRBJ1-1; no reliable D call. This CDR3 region has 14 residues. V lost 1 base and J 0 bases, leaving 6 bases between the germline ends. Per the germline V gene, CDR1 is LNHDA and CDR2 is SQIVND (reference sequence). The CDR3 region has the DNA TGTGCCAGTAGTATAGGAAATCTGAACACTGAAGCTTTCTTT. It is translated as CASSIGNLNTEAFF.

This clonotype was seen just once. CDR3 amino acids: CASSGGRSGANVLTF. CDR3 coding DNA: TGCGCCAGCAGCGGGGGCCGCTCTGGGGCCAACGTCCTGACTTTC. This chain joins TRBV5-1 and TRBJ2-6; a weak D match, TRBD1 (6 bases). V lost 4 bases and J 0 bases, leaving 8 bases between the germline ends. Germline V lookup: CDR1 SGHRS, CDR2 YFSETQ. This CDR3 region has 15 residues.

The V call is TRBV5-1, the J call TRBJ1-2; no firm D call. Germline assignment: CDR1 SGHRS and CDR2 YFSETQ. V gave up 2 bases and J gave up 6 bases, with 14 bases separating them. The length of the CDR3 is 14 residues. The CDR3 reads CASSLGSEVHGYTF. Here the CDR3 DNA reads TGCGCCAGCAGCTTAGGGTCGGAGGTCCATGGCTACACCTTC.

The chain couples TRBV6-5 to TRBJ1-6, with TRBD1 identical over 9 bases. The germline V gene has CDR1 MNHEY and CDR2 SVGAGI. The J segment lost 14 bases and the V segment lost 2 bases, leaving 10 bases of the junction unmatched. The CDR3 is 15 residues long. CDR3 coding DNA: TGTGCCAGCAGTTACCCCGGGACAGGGACGAGGACCCTCCACTTT. It yields the protein CASSYPGTGTRTLHF.

V is TRBV5-1 and J is TRBJ1-4, with 7 nucleotides matching TRBD1. CDR1 SGHRS and CDR2 YFSETQ come from the germline V gene. V shed 4 bases and J 10 bases; nucleotides not matched to a gene: 13. The CDR3 totals 15 residues. This chain's CDR3 is CASSVDRASMGKLFF. CDR3 DNA sequence: TGCGCCAGCAGCGTCGACAGGGCCTCAATGGGAAAACTGTTTTTT.

This chain connects TRBV5-6 to TRBJ2-2; 10 bases fit TRBD2. With V trimmed by 4 bases and J by 4 bases, 10 bases remained unmatched. The CDR3 is 17 amino acids. Germline V lookup: CDR1 SGHDT, CDR2 YYEEEE. The CDR3: CASSTPGLAGVTGELFF. The CDR3 DNA reads as TGTGCCAGCAGCACTCCGGGTCTAGCGGGGGTCACCGGGGAGCTGTTTTTT.